This T cell receptor beta chain originates from a study of read filtering for tumor transcriptome and immune sequencing. Overall study: DNase treatment preceded whole-transcriptome library preparation. Study-level findings and limits: Even smaller IR-seq throughput identified most shared clonotypes.

About this clonotype: The antigen is undetermined. A far larger clone is one nucleotide away, so this likely arose from a read error.

This library used approximately 390 ng RNA and molecular barcoded adaptors spanning alpha/delta and beta/gamma chains. TCRdb re-called the reads through MiXCR, storing one row per CDR3 protein. This sample has tens of thousands of distinct CDR3 sequences, with roughly 12% found just once. Bone marrow was sampled from every patient at the time of active disease. Germline CDR1 and CDR2: SGHTA and FQGNSA. The CDR3 is 14 residues long. The source of this sequence is a donor at least 40 years old with multiple myeloma. The J gene is TRBJ1-1, the V gene TRBV7-2; weak D call: TRBD1 (6 bases). What was sequenced was a population of CD138-negative cells sorted from bone marrow. The CDR3 sequence: CANSAYRAATEAFF. The CDR3 coding sequence is TGTGCCAACAGCGCCTACAGGGCGGCCACTGAAGCTTTCTTT.